Described below is a single T cell receptor (beta chain) sequence and its context. Germline-derived CDR1 and CDR2 are SGHTA and FQGNSA. The CDR3 consists of 17 residues. The V gene end was trimmed by 5 bases and the J gene end by 2 bases; junction bases not matched to a gene: 7. The data were taken from a study of blood T cell repertoires in COVID-19. Recruitment covered fewer than 25 US areas and drew participants whose ages spanned roughly 18 to 100 years. Assay used: immunoSEQ multiplex PCR; TCRdb lists only in-frame clones, some missing. This sample yields about 160,000 clones, of which around 84% are seen a single time; around 7% belongs to the top ten.

The source of this sequence is a man aged 50-60 years who had recovered from COVID-19. The sample taken for sequencing was PBMCs or T cells enriched from blood (not recorded which). The chain recombines TRBV7-2 with TRBJ2-1, with TRBD1 matching 12 bases. In nucleotides, the CDR3 is TGTGCCAGCAGCCCCGGGACAGGGGGCATCCCCTACAATGAGCAGTTCTTC. Its protein product is CASSPGTGGIPYNEQFF.